The sequence of this T cell receptor beta chain was determined in a study of CXCR3-negative and CXCR3-positive naive CD8 T cells. The study, taken as a whole, reports: Researchers report that CXCR3-positive naive cells carry more hydrophobic TRB CDR3s than CXCR3-negative naive cells. Whereas both naive subsets had comparably high diversity, memory CD8+ cells had much lower diversity.

Note on this clonotype: What it binds is not known.

Libraries were UMI-labeled 5' RACE TRB cDNA. Reanalyzing the 5' RACE reads, TCRdb keeps one entry per CDR3 protein, without DNA. The table for this sample gives about 130,000 distinct CDR3 sequences. From germline, CDR1 is SGHKS and CDR2 YYEKEE (reference sequence). The CDR3 is made up of 17 amino acids. The genes are TRBV5-5 and TRBJ2-1; checking the TCRdb D call of TRBD1 is not possible without DNA. This receptor was taken from a human donor in good health. Some clones in this sample may be carry-over from other donors' samples. Sequencing used naive CXCR3+ CD8+ T cells from blood. Subset of the sample: CD45RO-CCR7+CD27+CD95- naive CD8+ T cells expressing CXCR3 (TNR3+). The CDR3 sequence: CASSPTAQGGLDNEQFF.